Below are 22 T cell receptor beta chains sequenced from a single sample in a study of shared clonotypes between healthy human individuals. TCRdb's table, derived via immunoSEQ multiplex PCR, lists solely in-frame clones and lacks some. Of about 990,000 clones listed, 78% are singletons. The sequenced sample was memory CD4+ T cells from PBMCs. The sample's subset: CD45RA-negative fraction. The source of these receptors is a man between 18 and 29 years old in good health. Some clones in this sample may be carry-over from other donors' samples.

Note on this clone: Sequence at one end of the junction differs from germline and may be a read error. V is TRBV19 and J is TRBJ2-3, with 7 bases that match TRBD1. CDR3 length: 15 residues. Looked up from germline, CDR1 is LNHDA and CDR2 is SQIVND (reference sequence). CDR3 region: CASSLDRVSTDTQYF. The CDR3 DNA is TGTGCCAGTAGTTTAGACAGGGTCAGCACAGATACGCAGTATTTT. The complete variable domain, with remaining parts taken from reference TRBV19 and TRBJ2-3, reads DGGITQSPKYLFRKEGQNVTLSCEQNLNHDAMYWYRQDPGQGLRLIYYSQIVNDFQKGDIAEGYSVSREKKESFPLTVTSAQKNPTAFYLCASSLDRVSTDTQYFGPGTRLTVL.

This clone was counted between two and nine times. This sequence joins TRBV7-7 and TRBJ2-7, with TRBD2 as a possible D gene (6 bases). Deletions cut 3 bases from V and 1 base from J, with 19 bases between. Germline V gives CDR1 SSHAT, CDR2 FNYEAQ (reference sequence). The CDR3 is 17 residues long. The chain's CDR3 is CASSFPGLEGTSYEQYF. The CDR3 bases are TGTGCCAGCAGCTTCCCGGGACTTGAAGGTACTTCCTACGAGCAGTACTTC.

The genes are TRBV7-2 and TRBJ2-3, with a possible D match to TRBD1 (6 bases). V dropped 8 bases and J dropped 2 bases, with 14 bases sitting between them. This CDR3 has 14 residues. Germline CDR1 reads SGHTA; CDR2 reads FQGNSA. This CDR3 is CASHRASLTDTQYF. CDR3 bases: TGTGCCAGCCACAGGGCAAGCCTCACAGATACGCAGTATTTT.

The rearrangement uses TRBV14 and TRBJ2-1; D gene uncertain. The V gene's germline CDR1 is SGHDN and CDR2 FVKESK. The ends were cut back, 5 bases at V and 6 bases at J, with 14 bases in the middle. The CDR3 runs to 14 residues. The CDR3 here is CASSSLLSGNEQFF. CDR3 bases: TGTGCCAGCAGCTCACTCCTATCAGGCAATGAGCAGTTCTTC.

As to this clone: This same CDR3 is encoded by further DNA sequences in the sample. The genes are TRBV5-5 and TRBJ2-5; D uncertain. V shed 0 bases and J shed 5 bases, with 8 bases lying between them. From germline, CDR1 is SGHKS and CDR2 YYEKEE (reference sequence). The CDR3 length is 13 residues. CDR3 nucleotide sequence: TGTGCCAGCAGCTTGGCCGGGCGGGAGACCCAGTACTTC. It encodes CASSLAGRETQYF.

Comment on this clone: A far bigger clonotype differs at one base, so this is likely a read error. The sample has other DNA sequences that encode this CDR3 too. This rearrangement joins TRBV6-1 to TRBJ2-7; D might be TRBD2 (6 bases). CDR1 is MNHNS and CDR2 is SASEGT in the germline V gene. The V end was cut by 2 bases, the J end by 0 bases, with 14 bases between. The CDR3 consists of 16 residues. CDR3 sequence: CASSEPGGTSSYEQYF. CDR3 DNA sequence: TGTGCCAGCAGTGAACCCGGGGGAACGAGCTCCTACGAGCAGTACTTC.

The genes are TRBV29-1 and TRBJ2-1, with a weak D call TRBD2 (6 bases). Germline assignment: CDR1 SQVTM and CDR2 ANQGSEA. This CDR3 is built from 14 residues. The V and J ends lost 2 bases and 4 bases respectively, with 12 bases between them. The CDR3 DNA reads as TGCAGCGTTGAACCGGGACGGGGGTACAATGAGCAGTTCTTC. This sequence encodes CSVEPGRGYNEQFF.

The genes are TRBV14 and TRBJ2-2, with D maybe TRBD2 (8 bases). There are 16 residues in the CDR3. CDR1 and CDR2 (germline): SGHDN, FVKESK. V was shortened by 8 bases and J by 2 bases, with 18 bases between the two germline ends. The DNA for the CDR3 is TGTGCCAGCCAAAGGGGGCTAGCGGGTAACACCGGGGAGCTGTTTTTT. Amino acids: CASQRGLAGNTGELFF.

Comments on this clone: This same CDR3 is encoded by further DNA sequences in the sample. This sequence joins TRBV5-1 and TRBJ1-1, with 7 bases matching TRBD1. After removal of 4 bases from V and 3 bases from J, the junction contained 3 bases not matched to a gene. Germline CDR1 is SGHRS and CDR2 is YFSETQ. The length of the CDR3 is 13 residues. In DNA, the CDR3 is TGCGCCAGCAGCGATCAGGGGGACACTGAAGCTTTCTTT. Translation gives CASSDQGDTEAFF.

With respect to this clone: The same CDR3 is also encoded by other DNA sequences in this sample. The V call is TRBV9, the J call TRBJ2-7, with D perhaps assigned TRBD1 or TRBD2 (5 bases each). The CDR3 consists of 13 residues. Germline V lookup: CDR1 SGDLS, CDR2 YYNGEE. The V and J ends lost 2 bases and 2 bases respectively, with 8 bases between them. The chain's CDR3 is CASSVGPTYEQYF. In DNA, the CDR3 is TGTGCCAGCAGCGTGGGACCTACCTACGAGCAGTACTTC.

This clone was seen once. The chain carries TRBV19 and TRBJ2-3; D call uncertain. From germline, CDR1 is LNHDA and CDR2 SQIVND (reference sequence). This CDR3 spans 14 amino acids. V lost 5 bases, J lost 4 bases, and 13 bases lay in between. The CDR3 loop is CASSFTSRADTQYF. Written as DNA, the CDR3 is TGTGCCAGTAGTTTCACCTCTAGAGCAGATACGCAGTATTTT.

This clone has only a few counts. A read error may account for a junction end that differs from germline. The chain recombines TRBV13 with TRBJ1-2, with D tentatively TRBD1 (5 bases). CDR3 length: 12 amino acids. CDR1 is PRHDT, CDR2 FYEKMQ, per germline (reference sequence). Written as DNA, the CDR3 is TGTGCCAGCAGCTTAACCGGGACGGCCTTCTCCTTC. Protein sequence: CASSLTGTAFSF. Based on the CDR3 plus reference TRBV13 and TRBJ1-2, the full variable domain is AAGVIQSPRHLIKEKRETATLKCYPIPRHDTVYWYQQGPGQDPQFLISFYEKMQSDKGSIPDRFSAQQFSDYHSELNMSSLELGDSALYFCASSLTGTAFSFGSGTRLTVV.

This clone was seen more than once but under ten times. The rearrangement links TRBV6-1 to TRBJ1-5; D not certain. This CDR3 is built from 14 residues. CDR1 is MNHNS and CDR2 is SASEGT in the germline V gene. Trimming left V 11 bases short and J 0 bases short, with 14 bases between. DNA of the CDR3: TGTGCCTCGGAAGGGAGTTATAGCAATCAGCCCCAGCATTTT. This encodes CASEGSYSNQPQHF.

The chain couples TRBV19 to TRBJ2-7; 9 positions agree with TRBD1. The ends lost 2 bases at V and 2 bases at J; junction bases unmatched: 4. CDR1 is LNHDA and CDR2 is SQIVND in the germline V gene (reference sequence). CDR3 size: 15 residues. CDR3 amino acids: CASSIRQGVPYEQYF. CDR3 DNA: TGTGCCAGTAGTATAAGACAGGGGGTCCCCTACGAGCAGTACTTC.

Comments on this clone: Different DNA sequences within this sample yield the same CDR3. The chain employs TRBV7-9 and TRBJ1-2, with D perhaps TRBD1 (5 bases). The V end lost 5 bases, the J end lost 6 bases, and 16 bases lay between the germline ends. CDR3 length: 14 residues. Germline lookup yields CDR1 SEHNR and CDR2 FQNEAQ (reference sequence). As DNA, the CDR3 is TGTGCCAGCAGCCCAGGGTTTCAAGACGATGGCTACACCTTC. Encoded protein: CASSPGFQDDGYTF.

This clone occurred a few times. This rearrangement joins TRBV20-1 to TRBJ2-1, with a possible D match to TRBD2 (5 bases). The CDR3 sequence is 11 residues long. CDR1 is DFQATT and CDR2 is SNEGSKA in the germline V gene (reference sequence). V was trimmed by 5 bases and J by 10 bases, leaving 12 bases between them. CDR3 DNA sequence: TGCAGTGCTCCTGACCGGAGGGAGCAGTTCTTC. It yields the protein CSAPDRREQFF.

The chain has TRBV6-1 and TRBJ1-5; TRBD1 might be the D (5 bases). This CDR3 has 12 amino acids. Trimming took 6 bases from V and 6 from J, leaving 9 bases between them. Germline V CDR1 and CDR2: MNHNS, SASEGT. This CDR3 is CASSRQIQPQHF. The CDR3 DNA sequence: TGTGCCAGCAGCCGACAGATTCAGCCCCAGCATTTT.

The CDR3 is CASSLAAGLYGYTF. CDR3 nucleotide sequence: TGTGCCAGCAGCTTAGCGGCGGGGCTCTATGGCTACACCTTC. The V gene is TRBV7-8, the J gene TRBJ1-2; TRBD1 is a possible D gene (5 bases). The CDR3 is 14 amino acids. V was trimmed by 0 bases and J by 4 bases, leaving 9 bases between them. Germline lookup yields CDR1 SGHVS and CDR2 FQNEAQ.

This clone was found a few times. The chain is built from TRBV6-5 and TRBJ2-5; D may match TRBD1 or TRBD2 (6 bases each). The CDR3 is 12 amino acids. Germline CDR1 MNHEY, CDR2 SVGAGI. V lost 7 bases and J lost 5, with 11 bases in between. The CDR3 coding sequence is TGTGCCAGCAAAGGGGGGAGGGAGACCCAGTACTTC. Translated, it gives CASKGGRETQYF.

This clone appeared a single time. The chain couples TRBV5-4 to TRBJ2-1; the D is unclear. The CDR3 spans 15 residues. The germline gives CDR1 SGHNT, CDR2 YYREEE (reference sequence). Trimming removed 1 base from V and 0 bases from J, with 8 bases in between. CDR3: CASSLTTNSYNEQFF. Written as DNA, the CDR3 is TGTGCCAGCAGCTTGACTACAAACTCCTACAATGAGCAGTTCTTC.

This rearrangement joins TRBV28 to TRBJ1-5, with D hard to call. The CDR3 is 15 residues long. The V end was cut by 1 base, the J end by 6 bases, with 13 bases between. Germline CDR1 and CDR2: MDHEN and SYDVKM. This CDR3 is CASSLSSGLRQPQHF. CDR3 coding DNA: TGTGCCAGCAGTTTATCTTCGGGCCTCCGTCAGCCCCAGCATTTT.

V usage is TRBV4-1 and J usage is TRBJ2-1; no reliable D call. Germline assignment: CDR1 MGHRA and CDR2 YSYEKL. The CDR3 is made up of 17 amino acids. V was clipped by 2 bases and J by 2 bases, with 16 bases between them. Here the CDR3 DNA reads TGCGCCAGCAGCCAATACGGTGAAGGGATCGCCTACAATGAGCAGTTCTTC. It yields the protein CASSQYGEGIAYNEQFF.